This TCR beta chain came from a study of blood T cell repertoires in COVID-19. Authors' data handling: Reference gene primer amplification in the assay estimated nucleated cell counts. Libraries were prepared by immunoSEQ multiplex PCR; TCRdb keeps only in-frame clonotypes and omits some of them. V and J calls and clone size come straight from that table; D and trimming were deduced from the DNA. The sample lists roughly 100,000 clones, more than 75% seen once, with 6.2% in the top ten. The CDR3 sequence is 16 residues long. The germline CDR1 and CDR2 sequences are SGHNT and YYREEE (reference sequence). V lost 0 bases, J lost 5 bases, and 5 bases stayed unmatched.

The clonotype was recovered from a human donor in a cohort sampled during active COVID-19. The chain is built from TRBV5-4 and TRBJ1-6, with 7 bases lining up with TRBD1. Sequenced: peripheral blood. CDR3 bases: TGTGCCAGCAGCTTGGGCTCAGGGGGACATAATTCACCCCTCCACTTT. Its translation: CASSLGSGGHNSPLHF.